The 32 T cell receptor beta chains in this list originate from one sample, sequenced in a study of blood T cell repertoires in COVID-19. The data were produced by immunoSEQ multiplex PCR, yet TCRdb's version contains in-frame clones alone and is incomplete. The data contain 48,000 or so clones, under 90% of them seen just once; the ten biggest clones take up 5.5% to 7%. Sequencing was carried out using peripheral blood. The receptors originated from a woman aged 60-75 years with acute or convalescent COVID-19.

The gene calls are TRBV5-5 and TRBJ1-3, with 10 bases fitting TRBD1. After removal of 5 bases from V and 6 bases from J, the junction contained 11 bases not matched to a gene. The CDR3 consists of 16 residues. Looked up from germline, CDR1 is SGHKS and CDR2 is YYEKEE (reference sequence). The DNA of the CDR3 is TGTGCCAGCAGTCGAGAGTTTGGACAGGGGGTAAACACCATATATTTT. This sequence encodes CASSREFGQGVNTIYF.

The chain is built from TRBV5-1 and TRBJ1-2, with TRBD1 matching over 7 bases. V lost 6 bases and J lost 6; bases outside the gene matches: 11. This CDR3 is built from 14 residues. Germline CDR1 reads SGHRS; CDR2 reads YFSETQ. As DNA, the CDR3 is TGCGCCAGCACTTCCCTACAGGGGTACGATGGCTACACCTTC. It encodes CASTSLQGYDGYTF.

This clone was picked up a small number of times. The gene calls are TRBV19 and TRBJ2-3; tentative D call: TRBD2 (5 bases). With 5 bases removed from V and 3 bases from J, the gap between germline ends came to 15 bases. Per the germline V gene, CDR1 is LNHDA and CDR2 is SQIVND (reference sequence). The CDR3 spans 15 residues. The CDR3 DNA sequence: TGTGCCAGTAGTGTATCATATGAGGGTACAGATACGCAGTATTTT. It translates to CASSVSYEGTDTQYF.

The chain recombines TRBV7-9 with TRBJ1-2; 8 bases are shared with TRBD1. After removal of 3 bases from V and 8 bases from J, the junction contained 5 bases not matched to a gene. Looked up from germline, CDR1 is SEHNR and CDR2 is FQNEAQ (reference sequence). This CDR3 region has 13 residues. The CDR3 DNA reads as TGTGCCAGCAGCTTGTCGGGACAGGCCGGCTACACCTTC. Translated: CASSLSGQAGYTF.

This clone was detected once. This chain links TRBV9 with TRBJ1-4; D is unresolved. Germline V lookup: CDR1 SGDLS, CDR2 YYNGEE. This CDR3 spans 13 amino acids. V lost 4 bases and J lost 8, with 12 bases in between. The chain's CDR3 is CASSKGRGEKLFF. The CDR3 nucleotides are TGTGCCAGCAGCAAGGGCCGAGGGGAAAAACTGTTTTTT. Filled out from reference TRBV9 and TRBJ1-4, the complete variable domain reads DSGVTQTPKHLITATGQRVTLRCSPRSGDLSVYWYQQSLDQGLQFLIQYYNGEERAKGNILERFSAQQFPDLHSELNLSSLELGDSALYFCASSKGRGEKLFFGSGTQLSVL.

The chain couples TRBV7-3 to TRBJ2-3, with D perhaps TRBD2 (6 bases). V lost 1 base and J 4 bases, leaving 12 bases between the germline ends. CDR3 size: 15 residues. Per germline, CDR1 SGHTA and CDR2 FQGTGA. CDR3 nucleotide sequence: TGTGCCAGCAGCTTAATAGCGGCCTCCGCAGATACGCAGTATTTT. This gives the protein CASSLIAASADTQYF.

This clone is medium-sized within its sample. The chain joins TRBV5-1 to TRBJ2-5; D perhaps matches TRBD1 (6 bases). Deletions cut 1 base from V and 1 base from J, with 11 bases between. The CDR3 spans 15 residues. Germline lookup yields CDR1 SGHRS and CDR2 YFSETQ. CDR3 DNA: TGCGCCAGCAGCTTGTCAGGGGTCCCCCAAGAGACCCAGTACTTC. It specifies CASSLSGVPQETQYF.

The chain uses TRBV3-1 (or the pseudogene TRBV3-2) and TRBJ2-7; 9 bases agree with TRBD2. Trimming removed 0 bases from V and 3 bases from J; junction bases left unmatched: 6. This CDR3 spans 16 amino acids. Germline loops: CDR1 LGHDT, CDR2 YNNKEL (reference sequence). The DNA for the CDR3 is TGTGCCAGCAGCCAAGACGCGCGGGGGGGCATCTACGAGCAGTACTTC. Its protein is CASSQDARGGIYEQYF.

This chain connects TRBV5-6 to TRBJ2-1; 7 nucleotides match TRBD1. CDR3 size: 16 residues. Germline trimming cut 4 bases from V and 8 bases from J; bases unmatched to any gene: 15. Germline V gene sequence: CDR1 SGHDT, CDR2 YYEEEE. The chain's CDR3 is CASSGVDGQAADEQFF. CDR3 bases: TGTGCCAGCAGCGGGGTGGACGGACAGGCTGCCGATGAGCAGTTCTTC.

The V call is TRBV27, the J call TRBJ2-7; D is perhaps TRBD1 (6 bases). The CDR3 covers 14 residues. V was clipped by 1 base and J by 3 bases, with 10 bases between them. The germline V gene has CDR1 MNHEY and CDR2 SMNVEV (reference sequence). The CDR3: CASSLFQGHYEQYF. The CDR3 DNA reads TGTGCCAGCAGTTTATTCCAGGGACACTACGAGCAGTACTTC.

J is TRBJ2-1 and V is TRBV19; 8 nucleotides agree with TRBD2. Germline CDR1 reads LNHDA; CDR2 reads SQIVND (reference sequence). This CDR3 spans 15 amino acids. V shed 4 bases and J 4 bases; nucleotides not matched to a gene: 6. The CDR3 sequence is CASSRPGLEYNEQFF. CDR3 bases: TGTGCCAGTAGTAGGCCGGGACTAGAATACAATGAGCAGTTCTTC.

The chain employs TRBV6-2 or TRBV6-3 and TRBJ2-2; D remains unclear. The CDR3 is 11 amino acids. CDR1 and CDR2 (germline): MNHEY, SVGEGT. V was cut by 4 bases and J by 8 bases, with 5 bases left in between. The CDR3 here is CASSLRGELFF. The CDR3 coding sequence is TGTGCCAGCAGTTTGAGAGGGGAGCTGTTTTTT.

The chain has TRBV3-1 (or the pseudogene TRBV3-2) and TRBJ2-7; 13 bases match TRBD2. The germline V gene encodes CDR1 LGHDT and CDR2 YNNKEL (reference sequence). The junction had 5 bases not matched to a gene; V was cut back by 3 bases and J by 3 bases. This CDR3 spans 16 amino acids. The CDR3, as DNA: TGTGCCAGCAGCCACTACCGGACTAGCGGGAGCTACGAGCAGTACTTC. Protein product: CASSHYRTSGSYEQYF.

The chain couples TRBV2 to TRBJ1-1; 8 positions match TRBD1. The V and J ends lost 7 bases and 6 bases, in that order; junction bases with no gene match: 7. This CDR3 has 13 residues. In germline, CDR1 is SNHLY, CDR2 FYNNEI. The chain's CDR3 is CASNLQGEAEAFF. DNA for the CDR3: TGTGCCAGCAACCTACAGGGGGAAGCTGAAGCTTTCTTT.

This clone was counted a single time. The CDR3: CAWRPDSMRYTF. CDR3 sequence (DNA): TGTGCCTGGAGACCGGACAGTATGAGATACACCTTC. The chain couples TRBV30 to TRBJ1-2; tentatively, D is TRBD1 (6 bases). Germline V gives CDR1 GTSNPN, CDR2 SVGIG (reference sequence). Trimming cost V 3 bases and J 11 bases, with 16 bases left between them. The CDR3 loop spans 12 amino acids.

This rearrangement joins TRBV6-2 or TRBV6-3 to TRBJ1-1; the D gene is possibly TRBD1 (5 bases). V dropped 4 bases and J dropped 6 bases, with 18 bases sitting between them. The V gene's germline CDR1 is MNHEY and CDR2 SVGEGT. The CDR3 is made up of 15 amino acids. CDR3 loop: CASSSLLGGVAEAFF. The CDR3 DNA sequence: TGTGCCAGCAGTTCGCTCCTCGGGGGTGTAGCTGAAGCTTTCTTT.

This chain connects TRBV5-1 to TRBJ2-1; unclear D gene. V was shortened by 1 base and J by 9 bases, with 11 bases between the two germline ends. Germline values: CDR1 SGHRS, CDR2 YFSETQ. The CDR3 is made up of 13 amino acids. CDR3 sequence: CASSLKSAAEQFF. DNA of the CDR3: TGCGCCAGCAGCTTGAAGTCCGCGGCTGAGCAGTTCTTC.

The CDR3 DNA sequence: TGTGCCAGCAGTTATCTGGGGGGAAACACCGGGGAGCTGTTTTTT. The encoded protein is CASSYLGGNTGELFF. The J gene is TRBJ2-2, the V gene TRBV6-5; tentatively, D is TRBD2 (6 bases). Germline V CDR1 and CDR2: MNHEY, SVGAGI. The germline V and J ends were trimmed by 3 bases and 2 bases, with 10 bases remaining between them. This CDR3 is built from 15 residues.

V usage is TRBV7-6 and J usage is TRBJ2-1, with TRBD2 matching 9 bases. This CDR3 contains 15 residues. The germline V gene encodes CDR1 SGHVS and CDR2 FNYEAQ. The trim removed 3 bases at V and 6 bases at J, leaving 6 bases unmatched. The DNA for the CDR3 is TGTGCCAGCAGCTTGGGGACTAGCCTTTTCAATGAGCAGTTCTTC. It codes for CASSLGTSLFNEQFF.

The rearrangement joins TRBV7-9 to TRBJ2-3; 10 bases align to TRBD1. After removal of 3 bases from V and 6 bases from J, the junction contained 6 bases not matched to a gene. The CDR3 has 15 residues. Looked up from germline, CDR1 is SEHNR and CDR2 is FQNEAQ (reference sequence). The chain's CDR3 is CASSFTTGGADTQYF. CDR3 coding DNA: TGTGCCAGCAGCTTTACGACAGGGGGCGCGGATACGCAGTATTTT.

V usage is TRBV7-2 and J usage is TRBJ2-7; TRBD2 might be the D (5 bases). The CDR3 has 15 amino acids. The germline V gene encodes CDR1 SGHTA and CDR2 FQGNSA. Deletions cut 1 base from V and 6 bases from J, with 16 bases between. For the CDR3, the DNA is TGTGCCAGCAGCTTAGATATTCGGGCAGGAGGCGAGCAGTACTTC. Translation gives CASSLDIRAGGEQYF. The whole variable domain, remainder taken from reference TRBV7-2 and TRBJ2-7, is GAGVSQSPSNKVTEKGKDVELRCDPISGHTALYWYRQSLGQGLEFLIYFQGNSAPDKSGLPSDRFSAERTGGSVSTLTIQRTQQEDSAVYLCASSLDIRAGGEQYFGPGTRLTVT.

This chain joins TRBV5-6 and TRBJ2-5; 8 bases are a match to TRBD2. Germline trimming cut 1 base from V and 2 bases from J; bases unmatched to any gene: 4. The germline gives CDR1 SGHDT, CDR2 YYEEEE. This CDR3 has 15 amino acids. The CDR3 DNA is TGTGCCAGCAGCTTGAGACTAGCGATACAAGAGACCCAGTACTTC. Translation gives CASSLRLAIQETQYF. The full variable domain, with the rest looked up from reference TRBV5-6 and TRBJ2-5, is DAGVTQSPTHLIKTRGQQVTLRCSPKSGHDTVSWYQQALGQGPQFIFQYYEEEERQRGNFPDRFSGHQFPNYSSELNVNALLLGDSALYLCASSLRLAIQETQYFGPGTRLLVL.

CDR3 amino acids: CASSVLVLNEQFF. CDR3 bases: TGTGCCAGCAGTGTACTAGTTTTAAATGAGCAGTTCTTC. The chain carries TRBV12-3 or TRBV12-4 and TRBJ2-1; D may be TRBD2 (5 bases). V lost 5 bases to trimming and J lost 7 bases, with 12 bases between them. The CDR3 runs to 13 residues.

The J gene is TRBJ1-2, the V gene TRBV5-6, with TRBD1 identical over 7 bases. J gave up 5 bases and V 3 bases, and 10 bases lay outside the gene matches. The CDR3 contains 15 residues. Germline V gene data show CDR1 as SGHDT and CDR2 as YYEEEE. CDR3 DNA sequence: TGTGCCAGCAGCTCGGACACTGGGACAGATTATGGCTACACCTTC. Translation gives CASSSDTGTDYGYTF. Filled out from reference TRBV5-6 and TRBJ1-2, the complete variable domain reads DAGVTQSPTHLIKTRGQQVTLRCSPKSGHDTVSWYQQALGQGPQFIFQYYEEEERQRGNFPDRFSGHQFPNYSSELNVNALLLGDSALYLCASSSDTGTDYGYTFGSGTRLTVV.

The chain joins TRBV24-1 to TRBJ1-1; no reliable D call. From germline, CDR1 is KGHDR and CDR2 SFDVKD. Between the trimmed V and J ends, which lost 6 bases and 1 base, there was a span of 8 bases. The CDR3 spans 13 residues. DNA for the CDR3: TGTGCCACCAGTTTAGAAAAGAACACTGAAGCTTTCTTT. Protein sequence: CATSLEKNTEAFF.

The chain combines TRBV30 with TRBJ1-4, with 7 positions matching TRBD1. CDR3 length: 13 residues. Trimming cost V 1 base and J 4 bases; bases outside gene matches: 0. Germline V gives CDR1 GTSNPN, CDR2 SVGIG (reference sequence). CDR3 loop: CAWSGDSNEKLFF. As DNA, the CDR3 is TGTGCCTGGAGTGGGGACAGTAATGAAAAACTGTTTTTT.

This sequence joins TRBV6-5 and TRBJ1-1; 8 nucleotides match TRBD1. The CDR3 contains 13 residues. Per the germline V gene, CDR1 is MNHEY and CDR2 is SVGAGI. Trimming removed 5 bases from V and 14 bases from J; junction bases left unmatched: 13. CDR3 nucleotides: TGTGCCAGCAGTCCCGACAGGGGCCGCATAATATTCTTT. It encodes CASSPDRGRIIFF.

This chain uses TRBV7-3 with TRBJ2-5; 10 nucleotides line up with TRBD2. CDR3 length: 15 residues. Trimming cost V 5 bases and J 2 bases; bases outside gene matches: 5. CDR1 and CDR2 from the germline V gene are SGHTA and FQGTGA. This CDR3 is CASSPGLATQETQYF. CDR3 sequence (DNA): TGTGCCAGCAGCCCGGGACTAGCGACACAAGAGACCCAGTACTTC.

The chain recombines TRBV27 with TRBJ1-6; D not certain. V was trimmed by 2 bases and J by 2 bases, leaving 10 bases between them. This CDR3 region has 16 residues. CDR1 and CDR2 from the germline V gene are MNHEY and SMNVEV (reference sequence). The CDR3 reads CASSLGRSPYNSPLHF. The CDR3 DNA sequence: TGTGCCAGCAGTTTAGGCAGGTCCCCCTATAATTCACCCCTCCACTTT.

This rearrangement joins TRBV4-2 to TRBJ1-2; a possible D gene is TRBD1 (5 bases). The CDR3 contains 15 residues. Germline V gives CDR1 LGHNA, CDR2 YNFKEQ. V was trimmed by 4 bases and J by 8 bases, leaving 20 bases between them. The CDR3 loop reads CASSPNQGSPSGYTF. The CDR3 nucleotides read TGTGCCAGCAGCCCTAACCAGGGTAGCCCTTCCGGCTACACCTTC.

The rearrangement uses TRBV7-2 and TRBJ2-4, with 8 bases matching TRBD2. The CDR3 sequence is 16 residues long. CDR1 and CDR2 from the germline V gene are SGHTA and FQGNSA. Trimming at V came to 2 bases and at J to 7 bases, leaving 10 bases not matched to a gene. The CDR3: CASSLRPAGVGNIQYF. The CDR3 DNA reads TGTGCCAGCAGCTTACGTCCAGCGGGAGTTGGGAACATTCAGTACTTC.

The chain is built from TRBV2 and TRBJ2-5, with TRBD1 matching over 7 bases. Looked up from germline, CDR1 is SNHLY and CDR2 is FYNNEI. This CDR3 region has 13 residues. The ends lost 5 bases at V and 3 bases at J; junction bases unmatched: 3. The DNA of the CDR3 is TGTGCCAGCAGTCGGGACAGCAAAGAGACCCAGTACTTC. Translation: CASSRDSKETQYF. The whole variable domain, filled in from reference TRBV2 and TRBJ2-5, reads EPEVTQTPSHQVTQMGQEVILRCVPISNHLYFYWYRQILGQKVEFLVSFYNNEISEKSEIFDDQFSVERPDGSNFTLKIRSTKLEDSAMYFCASSRDSKETQYFGPGTRLLVL.